The 14 T cell receptor beta chains given below trace back to one sample, sequenced in a study of regulatory T cells in long-lasting Graves disease. The authors built TCR beta libraries using iRepertoire HTBI primers and Arm-PCR of CDR3 regions. TCRdb fed the multiplex PCR reads into MiXCR, producing one record per CDR3 protein. The sample lists 350,000 to 450,000 distinct CDR3 sequences, around 21% occurring once. Documented time point: persistent/refractory GD, antithyroid drugs over 5 years with positive TRAb. RNA isolated from PBMCs was used to make the TCR library. The sample here was peripheral blood mononuclear cells (PBMCs), taken when the disease was refractory, from a patient treated with antithyroid drugs. The receptors originated from a female donor with Graves disease.

The V call is TRBV11-2, the J call TRBJ2-4; D might be TRBD1 (5 bases). Germline V gene lookup returns CDR1 SGHAT and CDR2 FQNNGV. The CDR3 spans 19 residues. The V end lost 5 bases, the J end lost 2 bases, and 25 bases lay between the germline ends. CDR3 amino acids: CASSEEREDGAITKNIQYF. CDR3 DNA sequence: TGTGCCAGCAGCGAAGAGAGAGAAGATGGGGCCATAACCAAAAACATTCAGTACTTC.

CDR3 amino acids: CASSIRDGGNQPQHF. CDR3 in DNA: TGTGCCAGTAGTATACGGGACGGGGGAAATCAGCCCCAGCATTTT. The chain is built from TRBV19 and TRBJ1-5, with TRBD1 as a possible D gene (5 bases). The CDR3 has 15 amino acids. Germline assignment: CDR1 LNHDA and CDR2 SQIVND (reference sequence). V lost 2 bases, J lost 4 bases, and 12 bases lay in between.

This clonotype has a count of ten or more. The chain links TRBV20-1 to TRBJ2-5; D is perhaps TRBD1 (5 bases). The V end was cut by 5 bases, the J end by 3 bases, with 10 bases between. Per germline, CDR1 DFQATT and CDR2 SNEGSKA (reference sequence). The CDR3 has 12 amino acids. In DNA form, the CDR3 reads TGCAGTGCTTCCTCGACAGAAGAGACCCAGTACTTC. It codes for CSASSTEETQYF.

The chain combines TRBV5-1 with TRBJ2-2; 9 nucleotides line up with TRBD2. The CDR3 is 18 amino acids. V lost 7 bases and J lost 1; bases outside the gene matches: 14. In germline, CDR1 is SGHRS, CDR2 YFSETQ. CDR3: CASGLSIVTSGNTGELFF. CDR3 DNA sequence: TGCGCCAGCGGTCTCTCTATTGTGACTAGCGGGAACACCGGGGAGCTGTTTTTT.

In its sample, this clonotype was seen a few times. The rearrangement joins TRBV27 to TRBJ1-5; 7 positions agree with TRBD1. CDR1 and CDR2 from the germline V gene are MNHEY and SMNVEV (reference sequence). The CDR3 extends over 15 amino acids. Trimming cost V 5 bases and J 3 bases; bases outside gene matches: 7. CDR3 in DNA: TGTGCCAGCAGTCCGGAGCAGGGGGTCAATCAGCCCCAGCATTTT. It codes for CASSPEQGVNQPQHF.

CDR3 sequence: CASKTDSGANVLTF. The CDR3 DNA sequence: TGCGCCAGCAAGACGGACTCTGGGGCCAACGTCCTGACTTTC. The chain recombines TRBV5-1 with TRBJ2-6; no definite D call. The germline V and J ends were trimmed by 6 bases and 0 bases, with 7 bases remaining between them. The germline CDR1 and CDR2 sequences are SGHRS and YFSETQ. The CDR3 length is 14 residues.

The table lists this clonotype with many counts. V usage is TRBV10-2 and J usage is TRBJ1-1; 9 positions agree with TRBD1. Trimming took 3 bases from V and 4 from J; bases not matched to a gene: 3. CDR3 length: 14 amino acids. The germline V gene has CDR1 WSHSY and CDR2 SAAADI. The chain's CDR3 is CASSEQGAVTEAFF. The CDR3 nucleotides read TGCGCCAGCAGTGAACAGGGGGCTGTCACTGAAGCTTTCTTT.

In its sample, this clonotype was seen many times. The V gene is TRBV28, the J gene TRBJ1-4; the match to TRBD1 covers 9 bases. V shed 3 bases and J 4 bases; nucleotides not matched to a gene: 6. The CDR3 covers 16 residues. CDR1 and CDR2 (germline): MDHEN, SYDVKM. DNA of the CDR3: TGTGCCAGCAGTTTTCCCGGGACAGGGAGTAATGAAAAACTGTTTTTT. Its translation: CASSFPGTGSNEKLFF.

As to this clonotype: A much larger clone differs by one base, so this may be a read error. The chain links TRBV3-1 to TRBJ1-1; D unresolved. Germline V lookup: CDR1 LGHDT, CDR2 YNNKEL (reference sequence). Trimming pared 4 bases from V and 1 base from J, leaving 10 bases between. The CDR3 contains 14 residues. The CDR3, as DNA: TGTGCCAGCAGCCCTGGATCGGGGAACACTGAAGCTTTCTTT. This translates into CASSPGSGNTEAFF.

This clonotype was recorded many times. The V and J genes are TRBV6-1 and TRBJ2-7; tentatively, D is TRBD1 or TRBD2 (5 bases each). The CDR3 loop spans 15 amino acids. Between the trimmed V and J ends, which lost 9 bases and 2 bases, there was a span of 20 bases. CDR1 and CDR2 from the germline V gene are MNHNS and SASEGT. DNA for the CDR3: TGTGCCAGGTCGAACGCTGGGGGATCCACCTACGAGCAGTACTTC. Its protein is CARSNAGGSTYEQYF.

There are many counts of this clonotype. CDR3 coding DNA: TGTGCCACCCAGGGTTGGGGGGCCGGTCGCGAGCAGTACTTC. This encodes CATQGWGAGREQYF. The chain joins TRBV10-3 to TRBJ2-7; D might be TRBD1 or TRBD2, each matching 6 bases. Germline V gene sequence: CDR1 ENHRY, CDR2 SYGVKD. This CDR3 is 14 amino acids long. The germline V and J ends were trimmed by 10 bases and 6 bases, with 22 bases remaining between them.

The rearrangement links TRBV6-9 to TRBJ2-5; TRBD2 agrees at 9 bases. V gave up 4 bases and J gave up 5 bases; unmatched junction bases: 8. This CDR3 is built from 15 residues. CDR1 and CDR2 from the germline V gene are MNHGY and SVAAGI. Written as DNA, the CDR3 is TGTGCCAGCAGTTCTAGCGGGATGGGGGGGGAGACCCAGTACTTC. Translated: CASSSSGMGGETQYF.

As regards this clonotype: A much larger clone differs by one base, so this may be a read error. V usage is TRBV12-3 or TRBV12-4 and J usage is TRBJ2-7; the match to TRBD2 covers 7 bases. The junction had 9 bases not matched to a gene; V was cut back by 3 bases and J by 4 bases. This CDR3 is built from 15 residues. The CDR3 is CASSFTGRLSYEQYF. The DNA of the CDR3 is TGTGCCAGCAGTTTTACCGGGAGGCTCTCATACGAGCAGTACTTC.

This clonotype was detected once. This rearrangement joins TRBV19 to TRBJ1-4; no definite D call. Trimming took 10 bases from V and 5 from J, leaving 11 bases between them. Germline loops: CDR1 LNHDA, CDR2 SQIVND (reference sequence). This CDR3 is 12 amino acids long. The CDR3 DNA reads TGTGCCACACGAAAAGGGAATGAAAAACTGTTTTTT. It yields the protein CATRKGNEKLFF.